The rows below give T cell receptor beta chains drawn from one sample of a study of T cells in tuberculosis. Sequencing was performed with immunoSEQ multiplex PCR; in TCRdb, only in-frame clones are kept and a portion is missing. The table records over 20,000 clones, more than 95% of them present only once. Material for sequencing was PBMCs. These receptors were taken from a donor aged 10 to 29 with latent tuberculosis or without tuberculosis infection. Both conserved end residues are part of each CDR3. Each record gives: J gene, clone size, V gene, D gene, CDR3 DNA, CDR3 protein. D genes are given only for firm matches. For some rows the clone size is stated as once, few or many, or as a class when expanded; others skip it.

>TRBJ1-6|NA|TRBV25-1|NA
TGTGCCAGCAGTGAATACAGGGATAATTCACCCCTCCACTTT
CASSEYRDNSPLHF
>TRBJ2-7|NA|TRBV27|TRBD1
TGTGCCAGCAGCTGGGACAGACCCTACGAGCAGTACTTC
CASSWDRPYEQYF
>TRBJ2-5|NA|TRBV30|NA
TGTGCCTGGAGTGTCCCTCCAGGAGGGGGCATGGGGTTTTTCGGGGAGACCCAGTACTTC
CAWSVPPGGGMGFFGETQYF
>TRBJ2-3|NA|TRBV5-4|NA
TGTGCCAGCAGCCCAGAACGCACAGATACGCAGTATTTT
CASSPERTDTQYF
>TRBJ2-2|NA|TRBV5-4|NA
TGTGCCAGCAGCTTGGCCGGTACTATAAACACCGGGGAGCTGTTTTTT
CASSLAGTINTGELFF
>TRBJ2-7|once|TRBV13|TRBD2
TGTGCCAGCAGACTAGCGGGAACCACCTACGAGCAGTACTTC
CASRLAGTTYEQYF
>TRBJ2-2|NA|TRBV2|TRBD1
TGTGCCAGCACTCTTTGGCAGGGGGCTGCCGGGGAGCTGTTTTTT
CASTLWQGAAGELFF
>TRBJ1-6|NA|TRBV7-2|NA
TGTGCCAGCAGCCTGCAGGTCGGGGATTCACCCCTCCACTTT
CASSLQVGDSPLHF
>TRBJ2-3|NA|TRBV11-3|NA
TGTGCCAGCAGCCACTATCTACGCGCGGGGAGCACAGATACGCAGTATTTT
CASSHYLRAGSTDTQYF
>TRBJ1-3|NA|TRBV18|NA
TGTGCCAGCTCACCGACAGAGGCTGGAAACACCATATATTTT
CASSPTEAGNTIYF
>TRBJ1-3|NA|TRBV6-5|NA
TGTGCCAGCAGGGACAACTCTGGAAACACCATATATTTT
CASRDNSGNTIYF
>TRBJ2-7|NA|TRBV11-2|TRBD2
TGTGCCAGCAGCTCCCCTAGCGGGCAAACCTACGAGCAGTACTTC
CASSSPSGQTYEQYF
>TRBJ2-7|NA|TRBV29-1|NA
TGCAGCGTACTTACGACGAGGAACTACGAGCAGTACTTC
CSVLTTRNYEQYF
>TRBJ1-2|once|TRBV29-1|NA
TGCAGCGTCAACAGGCGAGAAAAAGGCTCAGAGGGCTACACCTTC
CSVNRREKGSEGYTF
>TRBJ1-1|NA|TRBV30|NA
TGTGCCTGGAGTGTACGGAGGACAGATGCCACTGAAGCTTTCTTT
CAWSVRRTDATEAFF
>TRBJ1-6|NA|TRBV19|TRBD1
TGTGCCAGTAGTATAGCTGACAGGGAGTACTCACCCCTCCACTTT
CASSIADREYSPLHF
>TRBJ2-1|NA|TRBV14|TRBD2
TGTGCCAGCAGCCAAAGCGGTTTTAGCGGGCGAAATGAGCAGTTCTTC
CASSQSGFSGRNEQFF
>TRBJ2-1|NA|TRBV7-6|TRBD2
TGTGCCAGCAGCTCCGTTCGACTAGCGGGTCTAAATGAGCAGTTCTTC
CASSSVRLAGLNEQFF
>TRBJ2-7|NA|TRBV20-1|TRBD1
TGCAGTGCCGGGACAGTTTACGAGCAGTACTTC
CSAGTVYEQYF
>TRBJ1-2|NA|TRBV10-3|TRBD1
TGTGCCATCAAGGGACAGGGGGCTGGCTACACCTTC
CAIKGQGAGYTF
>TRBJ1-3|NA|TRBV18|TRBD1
TGTGCCAGCTCACAGCCGGGACAGCTCTCTGGAAACACCATATATTTT
CASSQPGQLSGNTIYF
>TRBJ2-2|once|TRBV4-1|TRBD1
TGCGCCAGCAGGACCGGGACAGGGATATCTGGGGAGCTGTTTTTT
CASRTGTGISGELFF
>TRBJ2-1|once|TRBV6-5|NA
TGTGCCAGCAGAGATAGCGGACCCTACAATGAGCAGTTCTTC
CASRDSGPYNEQFF
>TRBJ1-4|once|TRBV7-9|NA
TGTGCCAGCAGCCCCCTGATGGCAGGAAATAATGAAAAACTGTTTTTT
CASSPLMAGNNEKLFF
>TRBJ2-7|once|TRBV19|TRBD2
TGTGCCAGTAGTACATCAGCTAGCGGGAGCTCTATGCGGTACTTC
CASSTSASGSSMRYF
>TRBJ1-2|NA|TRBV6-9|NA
TGTGCCAGCCATTATGGCTACACCTTC
CASHYGYTF
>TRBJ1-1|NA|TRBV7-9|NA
TGTGCCAGCAGCTTAGTTTTGATCCGGGGGAGATCGAGCACTGAAGCTTTCTTT
CASSLVLIRGRSSTEAFF
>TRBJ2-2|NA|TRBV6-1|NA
TGTGCCAGCCCAATGGGGACATTTCCCGGGGAGCTGTTTTTT
CASPMGTFPGELFF
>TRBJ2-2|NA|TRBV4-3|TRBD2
TGCGCCAGCAGCCAAGTAGGGGCAGCGGGGGGGAGATTTAGCGGGGAGCTGTTTTTT
CASSQVGAAGGRFSGELFF
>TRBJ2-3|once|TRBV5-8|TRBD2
TGTGCCAGCAGCTTGCCGCTAGCGGGAAGATCTAGCACAGATACGCAGTATTTT
CASSLPLAGRSSTDTQYF
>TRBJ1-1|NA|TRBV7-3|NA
TGTGCCAGCAGCCAACCGACCCCGGCAGGGGACACTGAAGCTTTCTTT
CASSQPTPAGDTEAFF
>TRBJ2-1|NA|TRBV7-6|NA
TGTGCCAGCAGCCTCGGAGGGGCGAATGAGCAGTTCTTC
CASSLGGANEQFF
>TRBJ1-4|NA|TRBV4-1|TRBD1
TGCGCCAGCAGCCGCTCACTCACAGGGGTGGAAAAACTGTTTTTT
CASSRSLTGVEKLFF
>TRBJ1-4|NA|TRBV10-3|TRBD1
TGTGCCATCAGTGAACACCGGACAGGGCGTGAAAAACTGTTTTTT
CAISEHRTGREKLFF
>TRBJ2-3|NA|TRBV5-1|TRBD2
TGCGCCAGCAGCTTGCGGGGGGTTAGCACAGATACGCAGTATTTT
CASSLRGVSTDTQYF
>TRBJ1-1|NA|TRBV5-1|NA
TGCGCCAGCAGCTTGGAGGGGGAGAACACTGAAGCTTTCTTT
CASSLEGENTEAFF
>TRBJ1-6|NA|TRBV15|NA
TGTGCCACCAGCTTAGAGGCGGTTCCCTATAATTCACCCCTCCACTTT
CATSLEAVPYNSPLHF
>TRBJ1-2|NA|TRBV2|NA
TGTGCCAGCAGAGAAAGTCAGGGGTTCGATCGCTACACCTTC
CASRESQGFDRYTF
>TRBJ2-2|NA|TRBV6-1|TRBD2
TGTGCCAGCCAGAGAACTAGCGGGAGCACCGGGGAGCTGTTTTTT
CASQRTSGSTGELFF